These 10 T cell receptor beta chains came from one sample sequenced in a study of control samples from healthy donors and cancer patients. Profiling relied on immunoSEQ multiplex PCR, and the TCRdb table lists in-frame clones only, not all of them. The sample holds 70,000 or so clones, approximately 84% seen once. Sequencing used blood. The receptors here all came from a middle-aged man in good health.

In its sample, this clone was seen a few times. The CDR3 loop is CASEGFRGTEAFF. The CDR3 coding sequence is TGTGCCAGCGAGGGGTTCCGGGGCACTGAAGCTTTCTTT. The chain combines TRBV19 with TRBJ1-1, with TRBD1 as a possible D gene (5 bases). The CDR3 contains 13 residues. Germline CDR1 reads LNHDA; CDR2 reads SQIVND (reference sequence). The ends were cut back, 9 bases at V and 4 bases at J, with 15 bases in the middle.

The chain carries TRBV20-1 and TRBJ1-5; 8 nucleotides match TRBD1. Germline V gene data show CDR1 as DFQATT and CDR2 as SNEGSKA (reference sequence). Trimming at V came to 3 bases and at J to 5 bases, leaving 21 bases not matched to a gene. CDR3 length: 19 amino acids. The DNA for the CDR3 is TGCAGTGCTAGTGAGAGAGTCCCGGGACAGGTTTGGCTGGATCAGCCCCAGCATTTT. Translated: CSASERVPGQVWLDQPQHF.

This clone was seen only a few times. It is unclear where the CDR3 begins or ends on the DNA, so no DNA is shown, and the CDR3 is as TCRdb lists it. This chain uses TRBV19 with TRBJ1-1; the table gives TRBD1 as D, unverified against the DNA. Per the germline V gene, CDR1 is LNHDA and CDR2 is SQIVND (reference sequence). The CDR3 is 19 amino acids in total, end residues counted. This chain's CDR3 is CASNKGTEAFFGQGTEAFF.

The rearrangement uses TRBV19 and TRBJ2-7; 10 nucleotides agree with TRBD2. V gave up 5 bases and J gave up 3 bases; unmatched junction bases: 13. CDR1 and CDR2 from the germline V gene are LNHDA and SQIVND (reference sequence). The CDR3 is 17 amino acids. The CDR3 protein is CASSSPSWTSGFYEQYF. CDR3 in DNA: TGTGCCAGTAGTTCGCCCTCTTGGACTAGCGGATTCTACGAGCAGTACTTC.

The chain has TRBV19 and TRBJ1-3; D remains ambiguous. The ends were cut back, 7 bases at V and 0 bases at J, with 13 bases in the middle. Germline-derived CDR1 and CDR2 are LNHDA and SQIVND (reference sequence). This CDR3 is built from 15 residues. The CDR3 region is CASKRAPSSGNTIYF. As DNA, the CDR3 is TGTGCCAGTAAGCGTGCTCCTAGCTCTGGAAACACCATATATTTT.

This CDR3 is CASSTGPNTDTQYF. CDR3 sequence (DNA): TGTGCCAGCAGCACCGGGCCCAACACAGATACGCAGTATTTT. V and J are TRBV6-4 and TRBJ2-3, with D hard to call. V was clipped by 6 bases and J by 2 bases, with 12 bases between them. Germline V CDR1 and CDR2: MRHNA, SNTAGT. The CDR3 extends over 14 amino acids.

The chain is built from TRBV19 and TRBJ1-1; TRBD1 matches 9 bases. The CDR3 has 19 residues. V gave up 5 bases and J gave up 0 bases; unmatched junction bases: 16. Germline CDR1 reads LNHDA; CDR2 reads SQIVND (reference sequence). DNA for the CDR3: TGTGCCAGTAGTCCGGGACAGGGTTCGATTTGGAGAGTGAACACTGAAGCTTTCTTT. It yields the protein CASSPGQGSIWRVNTEAFF.

The rearrangement joins TRBV15 to TRBJ2-1; D gene uncertain. CDR3 length: 16 residues. Trimming took 0 bases from V and 8 from J, leaving 17 bases between them. The germline V gene encodes CDR1 LNHNV and CDR2 YYDKDF (reference sequence). For the CDR3, the DNA is TGTGCCACCAGCAGAGATGTTTCAGTGGGTCCCGATGAGCAGTTCTTC. Its protein product is CATSRDVSVGPDEQFF. Together with reference TRBV15 and TRBJ2-1, the CDR3 gives the full variable domain: DAMVIQNPRYQVTQFGKPVTLSCSQTLNHNVMYWYQQKSSQAPKLLFHYYDKDFNNEADTPDNFQSRRPNTSFCFLDIRSPGLGDTAMYLCATSRDVSVGPDEQFFGPGTRLTVL.

The chain uses TRBV25-1 and TRBJ1-1, with no clear D. CDR1 is MGHDK, CDR2 SYGVNS, per germline. Trimming stripped 2 bases from V and 1 base from J, with 14 bases between. The CDR3 extends over 16 amino acids. CDR3 in amino acids: CASSEPAARSNTEAFF. As DNA, the CDR3 is TGTGCCAGCAGTGAACCGGCAGCCAGGTCGAACACTGAAGCTTTCTTT.

This chain joins TRBV9 and TRBJ2-7; perhaps TRBD1 as D (6 bases). The CDR3 is 14 amino acids. Germline V gene sequence: CDR1 SGDLS, CDR2 YYNGEE. Trimming removed 4 bases from V and 1 base from J, with 12 bases in between. The CDR3, as DNA: TGTGCCAGCAGCCTAAAGGACAGATCCTACGAGCAGTACTTC. Amino acid sequence: CASSLKDRSYEQYF.